Listed below are T cell receptor beta chains from one sample, sequenced in a study of shared clonotypes between healthy human individuals. Sequencing was performed with immunoSEQ multiplex PCR; in TCRdb, only in-frame clones are kept and a portion is missing. The sample consists of approximately 2,200,000 clones, approximately 94% of them appearing once. The sequencing input was naive CD8+ T cells from PBMCs. The receptors derive from a man aged 18 to 29 in good health. Some clones in this sample may be carry-over from other donors' samples. The CDR3 runs from the conserved cysteine through the conserved F or W. The order of the fields is CDR3 protein, J gene, V gene, CDR3 length, clone size. Size tells how often a clone was seen (once, few, many) or the class of an expanded clone, and some rows leave it out.

CDR3 protein: CASSLWVSWGAYEQYF
J gene: TRBJ2-7
V gene: TRBV5-4
CDR3 length: 16
clone size: NA

CDR3 protein: CASRIYRGLYTEAFF
J gene: TRBJ1-1
V gene: TRBV28
CDR3 length: 15
clone size: few

CDR3 protein: CGWGGGADTQYF
J gene: TRBJ2-3
V gene: TRBV7-9
CDR3 length: 12
clone size: NA

CDR3 protein: CASGSVEGNEQFF
J gene: TRBJ2-1
V gene: TRBV6-5
CDR3 length: 13
clone size: NA

CDR3 protein: CATSRPGQGYEQYF
J gene: TRBJ2-7
V gene: TRBV15
CDR3 length: 14
clone size: NA

CDR3 protein: CASSRPQETQYF
J gene: TRBJ2-5
V gene: TRBV28
CDR3 length: 12
clone size: NA

CDR3 protein: CASSHPDTPRGRTEAFF
J gene: TRBJ1-1
V gene: TRBV14
CDR3 length: 17
clone size: NA

CDR3 protein: CASSQDFLAGPVTGELFF
J gene: TRBJ2-2
V gene: TRBV4-2
CDR3 length: 18
clone size: NA

CDR3 protein: CASSQDGATYEQYF
J gene: TRBJ2-7
V gene: TRBV4-1
CDR3 length: 14
clone size: NA

CDR3 protein: CASSLAVAYEQYF
J gene: TRBJ2-7
V gene: TRBV7-8
CDR3 length: 13
clone size: NA

CDR3 protein: CASKGLPSTGELFF
J gene: TRBJ2-2
V gene: TRBV11-1
CDR3 length: 14
clone size: NA

CDR3 protein: CSVLANTGELFF
J gene: TRBJ2-2
V gene: TRBV29-1
CDR3 length: 12
clone size: NA

CDR3 protein: CASSFMRQRQETQYF
J gene: TRBJ2-5
V gene: TRBV28
CDR3 length: 15
clone size: NA

CDR3 protein: CATSRGPSGGEIATNEKLFF
J gene: TRBJ1-4
V gene: TRBV15
CDR3 length: 20
clone size: NA

CDR3 protein: CAWSVRLASYEQYF
J gene: NA
V gene: TRBV30
CDR3 length: 14
clone size: NA

CDR3 protein: CSVPGSSNYGYTF
J gene: TRBJ1-2
V gene: TRBV29-1
CDR3 length: 13
clone size: NA

CDR3 protein: CASSVSGAKDTQYF
J gene: TRBJ2-3
V gene: TRBV9
CDR3 length: 14
clone size: NA

CDR3 protein: CASSSPRSYEQYF
J gene: TRBJ2-7
V gene: TRBV7-9
CDR3 length: 13
clone size: NA

CDR3 protein: CASTGLAFQGYNEQFF
J gene: TRBJ2-1
V gene: TRBV27
CDR3 length: 16
clone size: NA

CDR3 protein: CASSQGVVAGGETQYF
J gene: TRBJ2-5
V gene: TRBV4-1
CDR3 length: 16
clone size: NA

CDR3 protein: CASSYDSGDYEQYF
J gene: NA
V gene: TRBV6-6
CDR3 length: 14
clone size: NA

CDR3 protein: CASSLGGATGELFF
J gene: TRBJ2-2
V gene: TRBV7-6
CDR3 length: 14
clone size: NA

CDR3 protein: CASSSPGGFSGYEQYF
J gene: TRBJ2-7
V gene: TRBV11-2
CDR3 length: 16
clone size: once

CDR3 protein: CASSPVGGTDTQYF
J gene: TRBJ2-3
V gene: TRBV11-3
CDR3 length: 14
clone size: NA

CDR3 protein: CASGLFPGNEQFF
J gene: TRBJ2-1
V gene: TRBV6-5
CDR3 length: 13
clone size: NA

CDR3 protein: CASSEAPKGTGARKLFF
J gene: TRBJ1-4
V gene: TRBV6-1
CDR3 length: 17
clone size: NA

CDR3 protein: CASSLVEFGQTSSYEQYF
J gene: TRBJ2-7
V gene: TRBV13
CDR3 length: 18
clone size: NA

CDR3 protein: CSVEGVYGYTF
J gene: TRBJ1-2
V gene: TRBV29-1
CDR3 length: 11
clone size: NA

CDR3 protein: CASSSRTDGYTF
J gene: TRBJ1-2
V gene: TRBV27
CDR3 length: 12
clone size: once

CDR3 protein: CASRGTGSDTQYF
J gene: TRBJ2-3
V gene: TRBV27
CDR3 length: 13
clone size: NA

CDR3 protein: CASSPGDDSNTEAFF
J gene: TRBJ1-1
V gene: TRBV4-1
CDR3 length: 15
clone size: NA

CDR3 protein: CASSFRTSGADTQYF
J gene: TRBJ2-3
V gene: TRBV5-1
CDR3 length: 15
clone size: NA

CDR3 protein: CASSLGTFEAFF
J gene: TRBJ1-1
V gene: TRBV7-9
CDR3 length: 12
clone size: NA

CDR3 protein: CASSEEGLVMGNEQFF
J gene: TRBJ2-1
V gene: TRBV2
CDR3 length: 16
clone size: NA

CDR3 protein: CASSFAVTGGTGELFF
J gene: TRBJ2-2
V gene: TRBV7-8
CDR3 length: 16
clone size: NA

CDR3 protein: CATSRGVGHPYEQYF
J gene: TRBJ2-7
V gene: TRBV15
CDR3 length: 15
clone size: NA

CDR3 protein: CASSVGGQANYEQYF
J gene: TRBJ2-7
V gene: TRBV9
CDR3 length: 15
clone size: NA

CDR3 protein: CASSPSGRSYNEQFF
J gene: TRBJ2-1
V gene: TRBV6-6
CDR3 length: 15
clone size: NA

CDR3 protein: CASSLPGQTAFF
J gene: TRBJ1-1
V gene: TRBV27
CDR3 length: 12
clone size: few

CDR3 protein: CASSLYAPRARELATGELFF
J gene: TRBJ2-2
V gene: TRBV28
CDR3 length: 20
clone size: NA